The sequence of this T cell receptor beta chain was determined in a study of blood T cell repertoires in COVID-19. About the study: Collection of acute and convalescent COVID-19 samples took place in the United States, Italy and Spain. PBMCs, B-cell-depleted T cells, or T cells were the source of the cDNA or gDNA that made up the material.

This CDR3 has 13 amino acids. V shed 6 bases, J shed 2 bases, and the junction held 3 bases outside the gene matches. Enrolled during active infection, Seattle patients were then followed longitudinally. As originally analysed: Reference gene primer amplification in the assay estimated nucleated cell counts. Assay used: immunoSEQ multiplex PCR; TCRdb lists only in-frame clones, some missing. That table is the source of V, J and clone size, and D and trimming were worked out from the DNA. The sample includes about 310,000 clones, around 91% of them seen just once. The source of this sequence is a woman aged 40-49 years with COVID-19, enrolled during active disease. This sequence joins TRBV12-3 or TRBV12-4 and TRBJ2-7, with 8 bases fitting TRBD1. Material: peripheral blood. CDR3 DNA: TGTGCCAGCAGGGACAGGGTGACCTACGAGCAGTACTTC. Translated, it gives CASRDRVTYEQYF.